This record covers a single T cell receptor (beta chain). This CDR3 spans 14 amino acids. CDR1 and CDR2 (germline): MGHRA, YSYEKL. V dropped 4 bases and J dropped 12; count of bases not matched to a gene: 8. These data are taken from a study of blood T cell repertoires in COVID-19. The overall study: Acute and convalescent COVID-19 samples came from the United States, Italy and Spain.

TCRdb's table, derived via immunoSEQ multiplex PCR, lists solely in-frame clones and lacks some. Counted here are 100,000 to 150,000 clones, 65% to 80% occurring once; the ten biggest clones make up under 0.95%. Sample: peripheral blood. The TCR originated in a human donor with acute or convalescent COVID-19. The donor label of this sample is uncertain. The J gene is TRBJ2-1, the V gene TRBV4-1; TRBD2 agrees at 11 bases. The CDR3 reads CASSPDETSGAQFF. For the CDR3, the DNA is TGCGCCAGCAGCCCGGACGAGACTAGCGGGGCGCAGTTCTTC.